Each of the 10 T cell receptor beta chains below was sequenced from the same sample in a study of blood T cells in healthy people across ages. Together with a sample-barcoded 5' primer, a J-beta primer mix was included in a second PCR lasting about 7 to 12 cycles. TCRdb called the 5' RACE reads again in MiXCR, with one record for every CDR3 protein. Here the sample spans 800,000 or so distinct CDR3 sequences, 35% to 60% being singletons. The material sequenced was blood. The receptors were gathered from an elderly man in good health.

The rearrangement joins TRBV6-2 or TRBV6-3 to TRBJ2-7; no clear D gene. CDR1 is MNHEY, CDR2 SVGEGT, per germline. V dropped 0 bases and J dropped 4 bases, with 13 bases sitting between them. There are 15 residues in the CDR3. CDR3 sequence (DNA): TGTGCCAGCAGTTACTCGGTGACTCCACTTTACGAGCAGTACTTC. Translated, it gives CASSYSVTPLYEQYF.

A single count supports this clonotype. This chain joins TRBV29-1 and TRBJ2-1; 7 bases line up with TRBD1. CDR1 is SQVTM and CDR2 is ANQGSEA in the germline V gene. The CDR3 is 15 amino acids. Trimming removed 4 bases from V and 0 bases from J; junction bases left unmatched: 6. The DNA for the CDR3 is TGCAGCGTTGGACAGGGCACTAGCTCCTACAATGAGCAGTTCTTC. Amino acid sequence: CSVGQGTSSYNEQFF.

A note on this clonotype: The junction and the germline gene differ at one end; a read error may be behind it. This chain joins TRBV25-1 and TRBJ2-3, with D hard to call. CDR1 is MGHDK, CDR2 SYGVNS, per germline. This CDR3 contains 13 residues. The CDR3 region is CACSEAGRDTQYF. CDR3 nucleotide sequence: TGTGCCTGCAGTGAGGCTGGGCGGGATACGCAGTATTTT.

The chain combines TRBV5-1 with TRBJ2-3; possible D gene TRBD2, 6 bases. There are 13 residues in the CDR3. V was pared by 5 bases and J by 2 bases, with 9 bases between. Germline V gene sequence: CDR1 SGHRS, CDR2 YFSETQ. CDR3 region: CASRRDPTDTQYF. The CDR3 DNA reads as TGCGCCAGCAGGCGGGACCCCACAGATACGCAGTATTTT.

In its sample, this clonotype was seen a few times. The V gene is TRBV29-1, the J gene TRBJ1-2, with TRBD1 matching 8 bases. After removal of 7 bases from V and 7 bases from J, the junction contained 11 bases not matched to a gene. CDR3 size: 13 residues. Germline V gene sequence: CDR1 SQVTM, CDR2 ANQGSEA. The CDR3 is CSAVTGGSSGYTF. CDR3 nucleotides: TGCAGCGCCGTTACAGGGGGATCGAGTGGCTACACCTTC.

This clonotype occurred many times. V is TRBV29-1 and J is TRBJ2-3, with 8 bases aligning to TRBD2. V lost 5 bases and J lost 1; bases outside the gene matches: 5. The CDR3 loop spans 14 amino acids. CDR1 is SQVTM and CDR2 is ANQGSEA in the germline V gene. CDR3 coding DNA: TGCAGCGTTCGCGTAGCGGGACGCACAGATACGCAGTATTTT. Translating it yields CSVRVAGRTDTQYF.

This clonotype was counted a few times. CDR3 residues: CASSLGDPNNEQFF. The DNA for the CDR3 is TGTGCCAGCAGCTTAGGGGACCCGAACAATGAGCAGTTCTTC. The rearrangement links TRBV7-6 to TRBJ2-1, with D perhaps TRBD1 or TRBD2 (5 bases each). This CDR3 has 14 residues. CDR1 SGHVS and CDR2 FNYEAQ come from the germline V gene. The ends were cut back, 1 base at V and 5 bases at J, with 9 bases in the middle.

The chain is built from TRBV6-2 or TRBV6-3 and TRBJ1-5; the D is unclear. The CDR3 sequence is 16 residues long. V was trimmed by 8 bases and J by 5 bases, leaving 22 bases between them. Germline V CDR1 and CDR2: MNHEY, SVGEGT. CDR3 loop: CASQGASRVLDQPQHF. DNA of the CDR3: TGTGCCAGCCAAGGCGCCTCCCGGGTATTGGATCAGCCCCAGCATTTT.

As DNA, the CDR3 is TGTGCCAGCAGCCGCAACAGGGGAGGTTATGGCTACACCTTC. This sequence encodes CASSRNRGGYGYTF. The chain combines TRBV4-2 with TRBJ1-2; 7 bases are shared with TRBD1. The CDR3 totals 14 residues. Trimming removed 4 bases from V and 5 bases from J; junction bases left unmatched: 7. The germline V gene encodes CDR1 LGHNA and CDR2 YNFKEQ.

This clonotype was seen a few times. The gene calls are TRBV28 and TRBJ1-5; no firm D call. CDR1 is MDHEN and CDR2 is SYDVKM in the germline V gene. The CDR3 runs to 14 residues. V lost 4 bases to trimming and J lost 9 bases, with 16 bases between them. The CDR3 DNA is TGTGCCAGCAGTTATGGTGCAGTCTATTGGCCCCAGCATTTT. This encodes CASSYGAVYWPQHF. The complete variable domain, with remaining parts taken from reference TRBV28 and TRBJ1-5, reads DVKVTQSSRYLVKRTGEKVFLECVQDMDHENMFWYRQDPGLGLRLIYFSYDVKMKEKGDIPEGYSVSREKKERFSLILESASTNQTSMYLCASSYGAVYWPQHFGDGTRLSIL.